The TCR beta chain under discussion was sequenced for a study of blood T cells in healthy people across ages. Together with a sample-barcoded 5' primer, a J-beta primer mix was included in a second PCR lasting about 7 to 12 cycles. MiXCR, run by TCRdb on the 5' RACE reads, gives a single entry per CDR3 protein. Of 1.5 million to 2 million distinct CDR3 sequences listed, about two fifths were seen once; the top ten hold under 25%. Whole-study results and caveats: A roughly linear fall in TCR beta diversity per million T cells was seen with increasing age. A greater number of naive CD4+ cells and higher diversity distinguished long-lived donors from aged donors.

The authors isolated at least 7 million PBMCs per sample. Turning to this clonotype: Its antigen is undetermined.

The sequenced material came from blood. This TCR came from a human donor in good health.

CDR3 sequence reads: CASSLTGGAGDTQYF. The CDR3 DNA sequence: TGTGCCAGCAGCTTAACTGGCGGGGCAGGAGATACGCAGTATTTT. The V gene is TRBV7-3, the J gene TRBJ2-3; tentative D call: TRBD2 (6 bases). Germline V CDR1 and CDR2: SGHTA, FQGTGA. This CDR3 has 15 residues. V was cut by 0 bases and J by 5 bases, with 12 bases left in between. Complete variable domain (other parts from reference TRBV7-3 and TRBJ2-3): GAGVSQTPSNKVTEKGKYVELRCDPISGHTALYWYRQSLGQGPEFLIYFQGTGAADDSGLPNDRFFAVRPEGSVSTLKIQRTERGDSAVYLCASSLTGGAGDTQYFGPGTRLTVL.